The rows below give T cell receptor beta chains drawn from one sample of a study of post-analysis software for immune sequencing data. TCRdb re-analysed the PCR reads in MiXCR, keeping a single row per CDR3 protein. The sample has approximately 250,000 distinct CDR3 sequences, about 40% seen once. Sequencing was done on a sample of blood. These receptor sequences come from a girl aged 5-17 years with multiple sclerosis. Each CDR3 is given without its conserved first and last residue. Clone sizes are given selectively: once, few, many, or a class where the clone is expanded.

v_call	j_call	clone_size	cdr3_aa
TRBV30	TRBJ1-2	NA	AWSATGHYGYT
TRBV6-5	TRBJ2-3	few	ASSRLAGTTDTQY
TRBV20-1	TRBJ2-1	NA	SAHGTSGRYNEQF
TRBV28	TRBJ2-5	many	ASSLTSGGAVGETQY
TRBV20-1	TRBJ2-2	NA	SAREGTRKGELF
TRBV7-2	TRBJ2-3	few	ASSAPGQGLTDTQY
TRBV15	TRBJ2-3	many	ATSREPDTQY
TRBV4-2	TRBJ2-2	many	ASSQDFGTWELF
TRBV24-1	TRBJ2-3	few	ATSDVGAGASGDTQY
TRBV6-5	TRBJ2-3	medium-sized	ASSYGGTDTQY
TRBV19	TRBJ1-1	few	ASKASDRENTEAF
TRBV10-3	TRBJ1-1	NA	AIRPTGGTTEAF
TRBV4-2	NA	NA	ASSQDTGTSYEQY
TRBV4-2	TRBJ2-7	NA	ASSPNRERHTYEQY
TRBV5-1	TRBJ2-1	few	ASSLRPSGSSNEQF
TRBV7-9	TRBJ2-3	many	ASSSRLAGGVTDTQY
TRBV12-3/TRBV12-4	NA	NA	ASSLSLAGGAYEQY
TRBV20-1	TRBJ2-1	many	SATGTGERGNEQF
TRBV10-3	TRBJ1-2	many	AISVDREAGYT
TRBV12-3/TRBV12-4	TRBJ2-5	many	ASSLASGQETQY
TRBV5-5	TRBJ2-5	many	ASSRSGYQETQY
TRBV5-1	TRBJ2-3	once	AGSRSGSYTDTQY
TRBV6-2/TRBV6-3	TRBJ1-1	NA	ASSWSASFEAF
TRBV7-2	TRBJ2-4	NA	ASSLAGGGQNIQY